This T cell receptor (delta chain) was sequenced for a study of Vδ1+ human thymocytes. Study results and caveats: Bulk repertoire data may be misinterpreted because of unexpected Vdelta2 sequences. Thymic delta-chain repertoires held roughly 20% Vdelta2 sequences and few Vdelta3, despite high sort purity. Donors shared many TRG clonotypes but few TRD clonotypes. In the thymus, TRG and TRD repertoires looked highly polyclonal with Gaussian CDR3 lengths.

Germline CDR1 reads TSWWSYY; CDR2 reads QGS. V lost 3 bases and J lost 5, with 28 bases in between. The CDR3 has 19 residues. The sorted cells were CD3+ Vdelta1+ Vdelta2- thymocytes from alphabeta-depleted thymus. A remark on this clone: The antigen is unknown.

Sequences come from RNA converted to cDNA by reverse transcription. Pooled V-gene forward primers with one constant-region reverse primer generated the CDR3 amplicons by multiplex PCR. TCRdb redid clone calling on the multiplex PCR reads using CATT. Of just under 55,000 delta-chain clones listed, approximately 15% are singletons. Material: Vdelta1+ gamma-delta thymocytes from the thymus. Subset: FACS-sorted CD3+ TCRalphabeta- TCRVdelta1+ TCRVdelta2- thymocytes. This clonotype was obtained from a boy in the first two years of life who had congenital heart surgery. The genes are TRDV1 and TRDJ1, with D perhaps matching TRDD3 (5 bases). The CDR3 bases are TGTGCTCTTGGGGACCTCCCATTTTCGCCCAGGGGGCGAGAAGATAAACTCATCTTT. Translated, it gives CALGDLPFSPRGREDKLIF.